This is a list of T cell receptor beta chains from one sample in a study of cytomegalovirus exposure and HLA in healthy donors. Method: immunoSEQ multiplex PCR; TCRdb's copy keeps in-frame clones and lacks some. The sample shows about 98,000 clones, about 81% of them seen only once. The sample comprised PBMCs. These receptors all stem from a man aged 40-49 years in good health and CMV-seronegative. CDR3s include the opening cysteine and the closing phenylalanine or tryptophan. Not all rows give a size; the values are once, few, many and, for expanded clones, a class.

V gene	clone size	J gene	CDR3 protein
TRBV7-8	NA	TRBJ2-7	CASSTNYEQYF
TRBV10-3	NA	TRBJ1-4	CAIRRGQGPPGQDEKLFF
TRBV7-3	NA	NA	CASSLNPGSPTYEQYF
TRBV18	NA	TRBJ2-3	CASSDGLALSDTQYF
TRBV6-5	NA	TRBJ1-3	CASSFTTDRSGNTIYF
TRBV19	few	TRBJ1-2	CASSPKAGGYGYTF
TRBV15	once	TRBJ2-5	CATSDRAGWAQYF
TRBV15	NA	TRBJ2-3	CATSRTGTGVSDTQYF
TRBV18	NA	TRBJ2-1	CASSQATGGRQFF
TRBV30	NA	TRBJ1-1	CAWSRRTGTEAFF
TRBV7-2	once	TRBJ2-5	CASSLSGGETQYF
TRBV2	NA	TRBJ2-2	CASSEGNTGELFF
TRBV29-1	NA	TRBJ1-4	CSADRGEKLFF
TRBV29-1	NA	TRBJ1-1	CSVNPGQGATEAFF
TRBV27	NA	TRBJ1-2	CASAAGTIANYGYTF
TRBV25-1	NA	TRBJ1-5	CASSVGVQPQHF
TRBV27	NA	TRBJ1-2	CASSSVQGAGGYTF
TRBV5-4	NA	TRBJ1-2	CASTPGGSYGHTF
TRBV15	NA	TRBJ1-1	CATSFGTARNTEAFF
TRBV5-6	NA	TRBJ2-1	CASSLYEAQFF
TRBV4-2	NA	TRBJ1-1	CASSQGTKSGFAFF
TRBV7-2	NA	TRBJ2-1	CASSARTGLVYNEQFF
TRBV5-1	NA	TRBJ2-6	CASSLDTPRSGANVLTF
TRBV5-1	NA	TRBJ1-1	CASSRDRATTEAFF
TRBV18	NA	TRBJ1-4	CASSRGQTTNEKLFF
TRBV27	NA	TRBJ1-2	CASRPTGPYGYTF
TRBV11-2	few	TRBJ2-3	CASSSFLAGGPSTDTQYF
TRBV4-1	NA	TRBJ2-1	CASSQGRNEQFF
TRBV7-2	once	TRBJ1-1	CASSSEGVTEAFF
TRBV9	few	TRBJ2-3	CASSVGTSGGARDTQYF
TRBV5-5	NA	TRBJ1-3	CASSLAARAARNTIYF
TRBV5-5	NA	TRBJ1-4	CASSYRGGRAPSTNEKLFF
TRBV4-2	NA	TRBJ1-5	CASSQEISQPQHF
TRBV7-3	few	TRBJ1-6	CASSKGGNSPLHF
TRBV6-4	NA	TRBJ2-2	CASRTGTGNTGELFF
TRBV29-1	NA	TRBJ1-1	CSAQFIQGAAEAFF
TRBV7-4	NA	TRBJ2-3	CASSLDQSERPDTQYF
TRBV7-2	NA	TRBJ2-2	CASSLTGSTGELFF
TRBV5-4	NA	TRBJ2-3	CASSHQKGPGTDTQYF
TRBV7-9	NA	TRBJ2-5	CASSQGVIPNF
TRBV2	NA	TRBJ1-2	CASSVLAGSGGYTF
TRBV7-9	NA	TRBJ2-3	CASREGAGDTQYF
TRBV27	NA	TRBJ1-4	CASSLSRDRELFF
TRBV7-6	NA	TRBJ2-2	CASSLRDRGSRWTGELFF
TRBV7-7	once	TRBJ2-2	CASSARLGLNGELFF
TRBV10-3	NA	TRBJ1-2	CATSAGEGGYTF
TRBV29-1	NA	TRBJ2-7	CSVRGGGSGEQYF
TRBV13	NA	TRBJ2-3	CASSSTRGGSSTDTQYF
TRBV15	NA	TRBJ2-4	CATSTTSGGTLKNIQYF
TRBV6-5	NA	TRBJ2-7	CATAIDHAYEQYF
TRBV19	NA	TRBJ2-2	CASSMTGATGELFF
TRBV30	NA	TRBJ2-2	CAWSVRLAGGPDAGELFF